This T cell receptor (beta chain) was sequenced during a study of blood T cell repertoires in COVID-19. Study-level background: The cDNA or gDNA used as material had been derived from T cells, B-cell-depleted T cells, or PBMCs.

Under the authors' procedure: Amplification with reference gene primers provided the estimates of nucleated cell counts. The protocol was immunoSEQ multiplex PCR, while the TCRdb copy is restricted to in-frame clones and leaves out a portion. Clone size and V and J calls were adopted from that table, with D and trimming inferred from the DNA. The table shows 400,000 to 450,000 clones, with about nine tenths occurring only once. The CDR3 is 16 residues long. CDR1 is MNHNS, CDR2 SASEGT, per germline. V gave up 4 bases and J gave up 4 bases; unmatched junction bases: 10. Followed longitudinally, the Seattle patients had been enrolled during active infection.

The chain recombines TRBV6-1 with TRBJ1-2; 9 bases align to TRBD1. Sequenced material: peripheral blood. The TCR sequence derives from a woman aged 40 to 50 with COVID-19, enrolled during active disease. The DNA for the CDR3 is TGTGCCAGCAGTGCCCTGGGAGGACAGGGGCCCTATGGCTACACCTTC. Translating gives CASSALGGQGPYGYTF.